The entry that follows covers one T cell receptor (beta chain) sequence. The antigen is unknown. Via MiXCR, TCRdb re-called the 5' RACE reads, giving one row per CDR3 protein. The data show some 350,000 distinct CDR3 sequences, 3% to 4.5% seen once. The entry originates in a study of T cells after yellow fever vaccination. Study-wide results and limits: Most clones from primary vaccination resurfaced after the booster (about 95% CD4, less than 90% CD8).

This CDR3 has 15 amino acids. The V and J ends lost 8 bases and 2 bases respectively, with 17 bases between them. Germline CDR1 LNHNV, CDR2 YYDKDF (reference sequence). The clonotype was recovered from a young man who received the YFV17D yellow fever vaccine. Sequenced here: PBMCs, sampled 5 days after the yellow fever booster vaccination. This chain uses TRBV15 with TRBJ2-3; D call uncertain. CDR3 bases: TGTGCCACCTCAGGAGACCCGCGACCCACAGATACGCAGTATTTT. It translates to CATSGDPRPTDTQYF. The entire variable domain, with the rest obtained from reference TRBV15 and TRBJ2-3, is as follows: DAMVIQNPRYQVTQFGKPVTLSCSQTLNHNVMYWYQQKSSQAPKLLFHYYDKDFNNEADTPDNFQSRRPNTSFCFLDIRSPGLGDTAMYLCATSGDPRPTDTQYFGPGTRLTVL.